The 27 T cell receptor beta chains below were found in one sample sequenced in a study of T cells in Graves' hyperthyroidism and ophthalmopathy. Regions amplified from RNA transcripts were the TCR beta CDR3 regions. With the HTBI primer set, the TCR CDR3 went through a first round of RT-PCR. Using its own MiXCR run on the multiplex PCR reads, TCRdb lists one record per CDR3 protein. The sample includes roughly 380,000 distinct CDR3 sequences, approximately 14% of them seen just once. What was sequenced was blood. The receptors come from a woman between 55 and 75 years old with Graves' hyperthyroidism.

This clonotype turned up a few times. The chain combines TRBV30 with TRBJ2-7; the match to TRBD1 covers 9 bases. Germline trimming cut 1 base from V and 1 base from J; bases unmatched to any gene: 11. The CDR3 is 17 residues long. Germline V gene sequence: CDR1 GTSNPN, CDR2 SVGIG (reference sequence). Here the CDR3 reads CAWSAWTGEHASYEQYF. The CDR3 region has the DNA TGTGCCTGGAGTGCTTGGACAGGGGAACATGCGTCCTACGAGCAGTACTTC.

For this clonotype: A single base separates this from a much larger clone, so it may be a read error. The V call is TRBV7-9, the J call TRBJ2-2; D not certain. V was trimmed by 4 bases and J by 1 base, leaving 10 bases between them. This CDR3 contains 15 residues. CDR1 is SEHNR and CDR2 is FQNEAQ in the germline V gene (reference sequence). DNA of the CDR3: TGTGCCAGCAGCTCCAGTATGTTGAACACCGGGGAGCTGTTTTTT. Amino acid sequence: CASSSSMLNTGELFF.

This clonotype showed up many times. This chain connects TRBV28 to TRBJ1-1; no clear D gene. Trimming cost V 7 bases and J 4 bases, with 10 bases left between them. There are 12 residues in the CDR3. Germline V gene sequence: CDR1 MDHEN, CDR2 SYDVKM. CDR3 loop: CASTPWGTEAFF. The CDR3 DNA reads as TGTGCCAGCACCCCGTGGGGCACTGAAGCTTTCTTT.

The genes are TRBV5-5 and TRBJ1-2, with D maybe TRBD1 (5 bases). The CDR3 is 13 amino acids. V was cut by 5 bases and J by 13 bases, with 21 bases left in between. Germline CDR1 is SGHKS and CDR2 is YYEKEE (reference sequence). The CDR3 sequence: CASSLQLTGSVTF. The CDR3 region has the DNA TGTGCCAGCAGTTTGCAACTTACAGGCTCGGTCACCTTC.

This chain uses TRBV11-1 with TRBJ2-5; TRBD2 matches at 8 bases. The germline CDR1 and CDR2 sequences are SGHAT and FQDESV (reference sequence). V was pared by 5 bases and J by 5 bases, with 10 bases of the junction left unmatched. This CDR3 region has 15 residues. The CDR3 DNA is TGTGCCAGCAGCCGTAGCGGGATACTGGGTGAGACCCAGTACTTC. Amino acid sequence: CASSRSGILGETQYF.

This chain connects TRBV7-2 to TRBJ2-6; unclear D gene. In germline, CDR1 is SGHTA, CDR2 FQGNSA. The CDR3 runs to 16 residues. Trimming left V 1 base short and J 0 bases short, with 7 bases between. CDR3 sequence: CASSLGWNSGANVLTF. CDR3 bases: TGTGCCAGCAGCTTAGGGTGGAACTCTGGGGCCAACGTCCTGACTTTC.

The chain is built from TRBV12-3 or TRBV12-4 and TRBJ2-6; D unclear. The V and J ends lost 5 bases and 0 bases respectively, with 11 bases between them. The CDR3 consists of 16 residues. In DNA, the CDR3 is TGTGCCAGCAGTGGAGCAGGAACCTCTGGGGCCAACGTCCTGACTTTC. It is translated as CASSGAGTSGANVLTF.

Many counts were recorded for this clonotype. This chain links TRBV2 with TRBJ2-1; D not certain. The CDR3 length is 13 residues. Deletions cut 3 bases from V and 5 bases from J, with 8 bases between. From germline, CDR1 is SNHLY and CDR2 FYNNEI. The CDR3 DNA follows: TGTGCCAGCAGTGATTGGACGGACAATGAGCAGTTCTTC. Amino acid sequence: CASSDWTDNEQFF.

This clonotype was counted ten times or more. The V call is TRBV12-3 or TRBV12-4, the J call TRBJ1-6, with 8 bases lining up with TRBD1. The CDR3 consists of 18 residues. Trimming took 5 bases from V and 10 from J; bases not matched to a gene: 19. DNA of the CDR3: TGTGCCAGCAGTAGCCCTTCTGACAGGGGCCATTTGAAGTCACCCCTCCACTTT. Translating gives CASSSPSDRGHLKSPLHF.

The chain links TRBV18 to TRBJ2-3; D uncertain. Germline values: CDR1 KGHSH, CDR2 LQKENI. V lost 3 bases and J 2 bases, leaving 18 bases between the germline ends. The CDR3 is 17 amino acids. Written as DNA, the CDR3 is TGTGCCAGCTCACCGGTAGACTTATACAAAATCACAGATACGCAGTATTTT. Its protein is CASSPVDLYKITDTQYF.

This sequence joins TRBV16 and TRBJ2-6; D is possibly TRBD1 (5 bases). Germline V CDR1 and CDR2: KGHSY, FQNENV. V was pared by 2 bases and J by 1 base, with 9 bases between. The CDR3 runs to 16 residues. The CDR3 is CASSQQGVSGANVLTF. CDR3 DNA: TGTGCCAGCAGCCAACAGGGTGTTTCTGGGGCCAACGTCCTGACTTTC.

This clonotype was found many times. This chain joins TRBV12-5 and TRBJ2-1; 11 nucleotides align to TRBD2. CDR3 size: 18 residues. Germline V gene lookup returns CDR1 LGHNT and CDR2 FRNRAP. Trimming took 6 bases from V and 3 from J; bases not matched to a gene: 13. The CDR3 region has the DNA TGTGCTAGTGGCCGAATAGCGGGAGGGCGCCATGTCTACAATGAGCAGTTCTTC. This codes for CASGRIAGGRHVYNEQFF.

The CDR3 coding sequence is TGCAGCGTTCGAGACGGCAGTCAGCCCCAGCATTTT. Translation: CSVRDGSQPQHF. V and J are TRBV29-1 and TRBJ1-5; D unclear. From germline, CDR1 is SQVTM and CDR2 ANQGSEA. V was pared by 5 bases and J by 6 bases, with 11 bases between. CDR3 length: 12 amino acids.

Ten or more counts support this clonotype. The V call is TRBV7-2, the J call TRBJ2-7, with 10 nucleotides matching TRBD2. Per germline, CDR1 SGHTA and CDR2 FQGNSA. The length of the CDR3 is 16 residues. Unmatched junction bases numbered 10, after V lost 1 base and J lost 7 bases. Here the CDR3 DNA reads TGTGCCAGCAGCTTAGTCCCCAGCGGGAGGGCCAGGGAGCAGTACTTC. Translating it yields CASSLVPSGRAREQYF.

This clonotype was found many times. V and J are TRBV2 and TRBJ1-2; D is perhaps TRBD1 (5 bases). Germline lookup yields CDR1 SNHLY and CDR2 FYNNEI. CDR3 length equals 13 residues. V gave up 2 bases and J gave up 8 bases, with 12 bases separating them. This CDR3 is CASSELGVRGYTF. The CDR3 bases are TGTGCCAGCAGTGAATTAGGGGTCAGGGGCTACACCTTC.

This clonotype was recorded at least ten times. Germline and junction disagree at one end, which may indicate a read error. This rearrangement joins TRBV2 to TRBJ2-5; 7 bases are a match to TRBD1. Looked up from germline, CDR1 is SNHLY and CDR2 is FYNNEI. The CDR3 is 15 residues long. CDR3 loop: CASSEDRAQSETQYF. As DNA, the CDR3 is TGTGCCAGCAGCGAAGACAGGGCGCAGTCGGAGACCCAGTACTTC.

In its sample, this clonotype was seen once. The chain uses TRBV24-1 and TRBJ2-3; D unresolved. Germline loops: CDR1 KGHDR, CDR2 SFDVKD. Deletions cut 8 bases from V and 2 bases from J, with 10 bases between. The CDR3 is made up of 13 amino acids. The CDR3 region is CATTPGYTDTQYF. The CDR3 bases are TGTGCCACCACCCCCGGGTACACAGATACGCAGTATTTT.

This clonotype was picked up many times. The V call is TRBV11-2, the J call TRBJ2-7, with unresolved D. V was shortened by 5 bases and J by 4 bases, with 12 bases between the two germline ends. This CDR3 contains 13 residues. Germline V gene sequence: CDR1 SGHAT, CDR2 FQNNGV. CDR3 coding DNA: TGTGCCAGCAGCCTGAAGGGTTATTACGAGCAGTACTTC. This codes for CASSLKGYYEQYF. The whole variable domain, remainder taken from reference TRBV11-2 and TRBJ2-7, is EAGVAQSPRYKIIEKRQSVAFWCNPISGHATLYWYQQILGQGPKLLIQFQNNGVVDDSQLPKDRFSAERLKGVDSTLKIQPAKLEDSAVYLCASSLKGYYEQYFGPGTRLTVT.

This clonotype was seen at least ten times. This sequence joins TRBV7-8 and TRBJ2-3; 7 nucleotides agree with TRBD2. The ends lost 5 bases at V and 2 bases at J; junction bases unmatched: 4. Germline V gives CDR1 SGHVS, CDR2 FQNEAQ. The CDR3 is 14 amino acids. The CDR3 reads CASSPSGFTDTQYF. The CDR3 bases are TGTGCCAGCAGCCCTAGCGGTTTCACAGATACGCAGTATTTT.

The genes are TRBV11-1 and TRBJ2-7, with 13 positions matching TRBD2. J gave up 3 bases and V 5 bases, and 10 bases lay outside the gene matches. The CDR3 spans 17 residues. CDR1 and CDR2 from the germline V gene are SGHAT and FQDESV (reference sequence). CDR3 protein: CASSHSGLAGSGYEQYF. CDR3 sequence (DNA): TGTGCCAGCAGCCACTCGGGACTAGCGGGATCTGGCTACGAGCAGTACTTC. The whole variable domain, filled in from reference TRBV11-1 and TRBJ2-7, reads EAEVAQSPRYKITEKSQAVAFWCDPISGHATLYWYRQILGQGPELLVQFQDESVVDDSQLPKDRFSAERLKGVDSTLKIQPAELGDSAMYLCASSHSGLAGSGYEQYFGPGTRLTVT.

In its sample, this clonotype was seen many times. DNA of the CDR3: TGTGCCAGCAGTTTCCCCGGGTACCACTACTACGAGCAGTACTTC. Translation gives CASSFPGYHYYEQYF. The chain couples TRBV5-8 to TRBJ2-7; D call uncertain. The ends were cut back, 5 bases at V and 3 bases at J, with 18 bases in the middle. CDR3 length: 15 amino acids. The germline gives CDR1 SGHTS, CDR2 YDEGEE.

Ten or more counts support this clonotype. The chain couples TRBV6-1 to TRBJ1-5; D may be TRBD1 (5 bases). The CDR3 extends over 15 amino acids. Trimming took 5 bases from V and 7 from J, leaving 18 bases between them. The V gene's germline CDR1 is MNHNS and CDR2 SASEGT. The CDR3 sequence is CASSLGGASMQPQHF. CDR3 bases: TGTGCCAGCAGTCTAGGCGGGGCCTCCATGCAGCCCCAGCATTTT.

This clonotype occurred a few times. The chain recombines TRBV3-1 with TRBJ2-3; 10 nucleotides match TRBD2. The V and J ends lost 5 bases and 4 bases, in that order; junction bases with no gene match: 3. Germline-derived CDR1 and CDR2 are LGHDT and YNNKEL (reference sequence). CDR3 length: 14 residues. The CDR3 DNA is TGTGCCAGCAGCAGTAGCGGGAGGCCAGATACGCAGTATTTT. Residues: CASSSSGRPDTQYF.

The table lists this clonotype with many counts. V usage is TRBV5-5 and J usage is TRBJ2-3; 7 nucleotides line up with TRBD2. The V gene end was trimmed by 4 bases and the J gene end by 5 bases; junction bases not matched to a gene: 7. This CDR3 comprises 14 residues. Germline values: CDR1 SGHKS, CDR2 YYEKEE (reference sequence). CDR3 region: CASSPWEGIDTQYF. CDR3 DNA: TGTGCCAGCAGCCCGTGGGAGGGGATAGATACGCAGTATTTT.

Ten or more counts support this clonotype. The chain employs TRBV9 and TRBJ2-5; D is perhaps TRBD2 (7 bases). V was clipped by 7 bases and J by 4 bases, with 14 bases between them. CDR1 and CDR2 from the germline V gene are SGDLS and YYNGEE. This CDR3 region has 13 residues. The CDR3 loop reads CASGRETGETQYF. The CDR3 DNA reads TGTGCCAGCGGGCGGGAGACAGGAGAGACCCAGTACTTC.

As concerns this clonotype: A single base separates this from a much larger clone, so it may be a read error. V is TRBV20-1 and J is TRBJ2-5; no firm D call. The J call is doubtful: the DNA matches TRBJ2-1 better. Per the germline V gene, CDR1 is DFQATT and CDR2 is SNEGSKA (reference sequence). CDR3 size: 12 residues. The CDR3 reads CSASPRRETQFF. The CDR3, as DNA: TGCAGTGCTAGCCCACGGCGAGAGACCCAGTTCTTC.

The J gene is TRBJ2-1, the V gene TRBV28; 12 bases are a match to TRBD2. The germline gives CDR1 MDHEN, CDR2 SYDVKM. CDR3 length: 14 residues. J was trimmed by 7 bases and V by 4 bases; bases with no gene match: 2. CDR3 residues: CASSSGTSGNEQFF. The CDR3 DNA is TGTGCCAGCAGTTCCGGGACTAGCGGGAATGAGCAGTTCTTC.